These 18 T cell receptor beta chains came from one sample sequenced in a study of blood T cells in healthy people across ages (dated by TCRdb to about 2015). To prepare the library, 5' RACE was applied. Sequenced using an Illumina HiSeq 2500. The second PCR ran for roughly 6 to 11 cycles and used a J-beta primer mix along with a sample-barcoded 5' primer. The public sequencing data were trimmed at Q25 with fastp and processed into clonotypes with MiXCR by TCRdb, which kept only in-frame beta chains. Every entry covers one CDR3 protein and lists the most common genes and DNA from its rows. Counted in this sample were roughly 650,000 distinct CDR3 sequences; 32% of them appeared once. The ten largest clones capture 15% of the sample. Sequencing used blood. The receptors derive from a woman of 80 years or more in good health. Donor details come from another sample of the same person, matched by shared clones.

The chain uses TRBV4-1 and TRBJ1-2; 9 nucleotides match TRBD1. The V gene's germline CDR1 is MGHRA and CDR2 YSYEKL. With 0 bases clipped from V and 7 bases from J, the junction kept 9 bases outside the gene matches. This CDR3 contains 16 residues. The CDR3 is CASSQDEETGGFGYTF. For the CDR3, the DNA is TGCGCCAGCAGCCAAGATGAGGAGACAGGGGGATTTGGCTACACCTTC.

This clonotype was observed many times. The rearrangement uses TRBV7-3 and TRBJ1-1; D possibly corresponds to TRBD1 (6 bases). CDR3 length equals 15 residues. Germline values: CDR1 SGHTA, CDR2 FQGTGA. V lost 3 bases and J 1 base, leaving 12 bases between the germline ends. Here the CDR3 reads CASSFLTGKNTEAFF. The CDR3 DNA follows: TGTGCCAGCAGCTTCCTGACAGGAAAGAACACTGAAGCTTTCTTT.

This sequence joins TRBV29-1 and TRBJ2-1; D gene unclear. The germline CDR1 and CDR2 sequences are SQVTM and ANQGSEA. The ends were cut back, 4 bases at V and 1 base at J, with 11 bases in the middle. CDR3 length equals 14 residues. The CDR3 region is CSVVRPLSYNEQFF. In DNA, the CDR3 is TGCAGCGTTGTTAGACCCCTATCCTACAATGAGCAGTTCTTC.

About this clonotype itself: A single base separates this from a much larger clone, so it may be a read error. The V call is TRBV12-3 or TRBV12-4, the J call TRBJ2-1, with TRBD2 as a possible D gene (6 bases). The CDR3 runs to 16 residues. V was cut by 6 bases and J by 2 bases, with 17 bases left in between. CDR3 sequence: CASSRGLARTYNEQFF. For the CDR3, the DNA is TGTGCCAGCAGCCGCGGTCTAGCGAGGACCTACAATGAGCAGTTCTTC.

The chain combines TRBV7-2 with TRBJ2-5; no clear D. Germline V lookup: CDR1 SGHTA, CDR2 FQGNSA. There are 13 residues in the CDR3. The ends were cut back, 1 base at V and 11 bases at J, with 14 bases in the middle. The CDR3 loop is CASSLGKVGQQYF. The CDR3 DNA reads TGTGCCAGCAGCTTAGGAAAGGTCGGCCAGCAGTACTTC.

This clonotype was seen only a few times. A much more abundant neighbour one base away suggests this may be a read error. This chain's CDR3 is CVSRAPDRRDYGYTF. CDR3 bases: TGTGTCAGCAGGGCGCCTGACAGGCGGGATTATGGCTACACCTTC. This chain joins TRBV27 and TRBJ1-2, with a tentative D call TRBD1 (6 bases). Germline V gene sequence: CDR1 MNHEY, CDR2 SMNVEV (reference sequence). This CDR3 is 15 amino acids long.

In its sample, this clonotype was seen many times. J is TRBJ2-4 and V is TRBV7-2; D is perhaps TRBD1 or TRBD2 (7 bases each). V gave up 5 bases and J gave up 3 bases, with 20 bases separating them. CDR1 and CDR2 (germline): SGHTA, FQGNSA. This CDR3 has 17 amino acids. The CDR3 is CASSRFTGEGGKNIQYF. DNA of the CDR3: TGTGCCAGCAGCCGATTTACAGGGGAGGGAGGCAAAAACATTCAGTACTTC.

The rearrangement joins TRBV18 to TRBJ1-1; D ambiguous. V was trimmed by 1 base and J by 1 base, leaving 7 bases between them. Germline loops: CDR1 KGHSH, CDR2 LQKENI. This CDR3 spans 14 amino acids. The CDR3 here is CASSPLSENTEAFF. The CDR3 nucleotides read TGTGCCAGCTCACCACTCAGCGAGAACACTGAAGCTTTCTTT.

Many counts were recorded for this clonotype. The genes are TRBV7-6 and TRBJ1-6; D remains unclear. This CDR3 contains 16 residues. V was cut by 4 bases and J by 6 bases, with 16 bases left in between. CDR1 and CDR2 (germline): SGHVS, FNYEAQ. CDR3 amino acids: CASSSVPGALNSPLHF. DNA of the CDR3: TGTGCCAGCAGCTCAGTACCGGGAGCTCTTAATTCACCCCTCCACTTT.

This clonotype has more than one count but fewer than ten. The chain links TRBV5-6 to TRBJ2-4, with D possibly matching TRBD1 (8 bases). The CDR3 extends over 15 amino acids. The germline V gene encodes CDR1 SGHDT and CDR2 YYEEEE. Trimming shortened V by 3 bases and J by 4 bases, and 14 bases separated the two germline ends. The CDR3 is CASSSDREGKNIQYF. The CDR3 DNA is TGTGCCAGCAGCTCGGACAGGGAGGGGAAAAACATTCAGTACTTC.

The V and J genes are TRBV7-9 and TRBJ2-2, with TRBD2 matching 9 bases. Losses at the gene ends were 1 base for V and 5 bases for J; bases not matched to a gene: 14. The CDR3 is made up of 19 amino acids. CDR1 SEHNR and CDR2 FQNEAQ come from the germline V gene (reference sequence). CDR3: CASSLELRGGAGGTGELFF. The CDR3 bases are TGTGCCAGCAGCTTAGAGCTCCGCGGGGGGGCCGGTGGAACCGGGGAGCTGTTTTTT.

With respect to this clonotype: This may be a read error, as it is one base from a much larger clone. The V call is TRBV5-1, the J call TRBJ2-5; the D gene is possibly TRBD2 (6 bases). Germline V gene lookup returns CDR1 SGHRS and CDR2 YFSETQ. The CDR3 is 16 residues long. Trimming took off 0 bases at V and 11 bases at J, with 23 bases between the two ends. For the CDR3, the DNA is TGCGCCAGCAGCTTGGTCCTGGGGGGAAAAGGCAATGAGCAGTACTTC. The encoded protein is CASSLVLGGKGNEQYF.

This rearrangement joins TRBV5-1 to TRBJ2-4; 7 bases line up with TRBD1. The J call may be mistaken, given a closer DNA end match to TRBJ2-7. Germline CDR1 reads SGHRS; CDR2 reads YFSETQ. The CDR3 totals 14 residues. The CDR3 spells CASRQPGQNYEQYF. CDR3 coding DNA: TGCGCCAGCAGACAGCCGGGACAGAACTACGAGCAGTACTTC.

A single count supports this clonotype. The genes are TRBV18 and TRBJ2-7; 7 bases match TRBD2. The junction had 3 bases not matched to a gene; V was cut back by 4 bases and J by 3 bases. Germline CDR1 reads KGHSH; CDR2 reads LQKENI. CDR3 length equals 13 residues. The DNA for the CDR3 is TGTGCCAGCTCACAACCGGGGGGCTACGAGCAGTACTTC. Encoded protein: CASSQPGGYEQYF.

Only a few counts were recorded for this clonotype. This sequence joins TRBV10-3 and TRBJ2-2; 11 bases map to TRBD1. V lost 10 bases and J lost 3; bases outside the gene matches: 4. This CDR3 region has 14 residues. The V gene's germline CDR1 is ENHRY and CDR2 SYGVKD. The CDR3 DNA reads TGTGCCACCCGGGACAGGGGGGACACCGGGGAGCTGTTTTTT. Its translation: CATRDRGDTGELFF.

This chain uses TRBV11-1 with TRBJ2-3; TRBD2 is a possible D gene (6 bases). V dropped 8 bases and J dropped 0 bases, with 9 bases sitting between them. Germline V CDR1 and CDR2: SGHAT, FQDESV (reference sequence). This CDR3 has 13 amino acids. The DNA of the CDR3 is TGTGCCAGCCTGGAGGGGAGCACAGATACGCAGTATTTT. Amino acids: CASLEGSTDTQYF.

V usage is TRBV7-9 and J usage is TRBJ2-1; the D is unclear. Deletions cut 6 bases from V and 8 bases from J, with 14 bases between. Germline loops: CDR1 SEHNR, CDR2 FQNEAQ (reference sequence). The CDR3 loop spans 13 amino acids. For the CDR3, the DNA is TGTGCCAGCAGGCCTGTCCTGGGCGATGAGCAGTTCTTC. It is translated as CASRPVLGDEQFF.

On this clonotype: A read error may be the cause here, since a much bigger clone is one base away. The rearrangement links TRBV28 to TRBJ1-2; D gene uncertain. CDR1 is MDHEN, CDR2 SYDVKM, per germline. Trimming removed 4 bases at V and 6 bases at J, with 15 bases between. There are 14 residues in the CDR3. The CDR3 DNA is TGTGCCAGCAGTTCAAACCCGGGCAGGAATGGCTACACCTTC. This encodes CASSSNPGRNGYTF.